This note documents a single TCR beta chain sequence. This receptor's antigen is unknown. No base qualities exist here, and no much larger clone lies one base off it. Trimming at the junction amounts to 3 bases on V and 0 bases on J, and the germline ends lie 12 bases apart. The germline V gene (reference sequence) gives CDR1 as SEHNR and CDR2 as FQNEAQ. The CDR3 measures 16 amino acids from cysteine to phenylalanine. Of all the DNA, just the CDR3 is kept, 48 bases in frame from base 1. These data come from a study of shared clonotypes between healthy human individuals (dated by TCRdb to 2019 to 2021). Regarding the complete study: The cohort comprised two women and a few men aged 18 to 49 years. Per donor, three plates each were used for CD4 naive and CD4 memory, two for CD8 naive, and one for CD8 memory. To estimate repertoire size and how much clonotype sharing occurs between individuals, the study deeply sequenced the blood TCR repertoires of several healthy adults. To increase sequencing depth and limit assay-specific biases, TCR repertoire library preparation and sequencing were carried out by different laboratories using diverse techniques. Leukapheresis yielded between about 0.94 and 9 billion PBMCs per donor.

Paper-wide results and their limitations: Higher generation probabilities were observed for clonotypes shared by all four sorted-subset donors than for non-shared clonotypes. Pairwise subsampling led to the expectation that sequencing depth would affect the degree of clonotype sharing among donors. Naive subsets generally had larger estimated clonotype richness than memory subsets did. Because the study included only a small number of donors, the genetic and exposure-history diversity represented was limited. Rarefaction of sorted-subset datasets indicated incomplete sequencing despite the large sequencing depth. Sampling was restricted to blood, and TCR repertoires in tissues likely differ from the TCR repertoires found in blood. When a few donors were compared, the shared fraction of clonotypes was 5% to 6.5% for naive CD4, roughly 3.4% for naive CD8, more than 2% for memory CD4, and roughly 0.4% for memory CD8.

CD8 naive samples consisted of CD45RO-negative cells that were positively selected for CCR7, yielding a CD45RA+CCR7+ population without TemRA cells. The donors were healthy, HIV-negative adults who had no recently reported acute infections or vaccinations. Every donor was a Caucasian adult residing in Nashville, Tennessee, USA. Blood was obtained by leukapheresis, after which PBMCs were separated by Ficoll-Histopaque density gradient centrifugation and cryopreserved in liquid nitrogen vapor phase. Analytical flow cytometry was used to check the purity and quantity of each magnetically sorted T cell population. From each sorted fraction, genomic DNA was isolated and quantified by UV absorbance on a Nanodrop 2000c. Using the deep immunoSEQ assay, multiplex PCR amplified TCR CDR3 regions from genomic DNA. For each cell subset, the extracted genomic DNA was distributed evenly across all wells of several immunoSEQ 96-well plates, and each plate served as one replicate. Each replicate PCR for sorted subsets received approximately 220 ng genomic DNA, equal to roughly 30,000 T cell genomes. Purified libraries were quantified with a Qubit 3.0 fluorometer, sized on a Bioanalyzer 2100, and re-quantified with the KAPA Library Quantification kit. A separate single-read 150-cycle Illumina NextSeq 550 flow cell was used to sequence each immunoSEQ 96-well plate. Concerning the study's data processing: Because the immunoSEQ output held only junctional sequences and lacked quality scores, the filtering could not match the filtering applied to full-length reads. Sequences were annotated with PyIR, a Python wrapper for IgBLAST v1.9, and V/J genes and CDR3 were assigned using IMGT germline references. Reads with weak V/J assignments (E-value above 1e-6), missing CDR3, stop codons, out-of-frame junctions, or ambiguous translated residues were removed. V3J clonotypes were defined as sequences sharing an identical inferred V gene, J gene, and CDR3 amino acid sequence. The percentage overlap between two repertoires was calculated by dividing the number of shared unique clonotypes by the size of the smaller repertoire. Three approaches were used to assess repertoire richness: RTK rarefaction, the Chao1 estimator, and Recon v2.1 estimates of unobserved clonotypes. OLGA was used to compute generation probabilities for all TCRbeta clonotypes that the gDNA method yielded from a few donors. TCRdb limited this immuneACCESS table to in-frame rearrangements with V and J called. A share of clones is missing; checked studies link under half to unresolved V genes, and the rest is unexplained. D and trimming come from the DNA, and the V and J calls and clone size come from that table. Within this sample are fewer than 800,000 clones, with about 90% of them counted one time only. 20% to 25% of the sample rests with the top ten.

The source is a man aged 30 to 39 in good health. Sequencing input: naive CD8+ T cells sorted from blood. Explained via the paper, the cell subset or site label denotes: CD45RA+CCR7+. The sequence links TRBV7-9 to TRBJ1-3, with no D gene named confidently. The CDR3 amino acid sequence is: CASSFPGGFSGNTIYF. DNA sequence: TGTGCCAGCAGCTTTCCCGGCGGCTTCTCTGGAAACACCATATATTTT.